This TCR beta chain was recorded in a study of T cell repertoires in cytomegalovirus infection. TCRdb called the reads again in MiXCR, with one record for every CDR3 protein. Among 680,000 or so distinct CDR3 sequences, approximately 34% were seen once, and the ten largest hold 2.8%. As for this clonotype: Its target is unknown.

Germline CDR1 is LGHNA and CDR2 is YNFKEQ. There are 15 residues in the CDR3. Trimming removed 2 bases at V and 0 bases at J, with 8 bases between. Study-wide findings and caveats: Predominance within the ex vivo response was attributable to HLA-C-restricted CMV-specific TCR beta clonotypes. Cumulative frequency (of public TCR beta family members) identified carriers of CMV plus the relevant HLA.

The chain is built from TRBV4-2 and TRBJ2-4; D not resolved. Source material: PBMCs. This clonotype originated in a human donor in good health (CMV status not recorded). Some clones in this sample may be carry-over from other donors' samples. CDR3 protein: CASSQPQIAKNIQYF. As DNA, the CDR3 is TGTGCCAGCAGCCAACCCCAAATAGCCAAAAACATTCAGTACTTC.